This T cell receptor (beta chain) appears in the sequencing data of a study of CD8+ T cells in alopecia areata. PBMCs yielded sorted CD4+ and CD8+ T cells. The CDR3 is 15 amino acids. CDR1 LGHNA and CDR2 YSLEER come from the germline V gene. Trimming cost V 4 bases and J 2 bases; bases outside gene matches: 5. This clone was seen a single time. RNA extraction was followed by reverse transcription into cDNA, which acted as the sequencing template. Profiling relied on immunoSEQ multiplex PCR, and the TCRdb table lists in-frame clones only, not all of them. Of around 82,000 clones listed, roughly 51% are singletons.

V is TRBV4-3 and J is TRBJ1-2, with TRBD1 matching 9 bases. The sample was NKG2D-high CD8+ T cells sorted from blood. The TCR originated in a human donor with alopecia areata. CDR3 in DNA: TGCGCCAGCAGCCTTGGGGACAGGGTAAACTATGGCTACACCTTC. Residues: CASSLGDRVNYGYTF.